These T cell receptor beta chains were read from a single sample in a study of OX40 agonist ivuxolimab in advanced cancers. Data came from immunoSEQ multiplex PCR; TCRdb stores just in-frame clones and leaves some out. The sample records 55,000 to 70,000 clones, 70% to 90% being singletons. Specimen: CD4+ or CD8+ T cells sorted from blood, collected in a trial of the OX40 agonist ivuxolimab. The source of these receptors is an adult with an advanced solid tumor such as melanoma, head and neck, liver or kidney cancer. CDR3s include the opening cysteine and the closing phenylalanine or tryptophan. The D gene is left open where the match is weak. Size is stated for part of the rows, as once, few or many counts, or as a class when the clone is expanded.

>TRBD1|TRBJ1-2|13|TRBV15|-
TGTGCCACCAGGGGACAGGGGGCCTACGGCTACACCTTC
CATRGQGAYGYTF
>-|TRBJ2-7|13|TRBV15|once
TGTGCCACCCCTGCGCAACGATCCTACGAGCAGTACTTC
CATPAQRSYEQYF
>TRBD1|TRBJ1-2|16|TRBV9|-
TGTGCCAGCAGCGTACATGTGGACAGGCCCAACTATGGCTACACCTTC
CASSVHVDRPNYGYTF
>-|TRBJ1-4|17|TRBV5-4|-
TGTGCCAGCAGCCCGGCGGGGGGAATTGCAACTAATGAAAAACTGTTTTTT
CASSPAGGIATNEKLFF
>-|TRBJ1-2|14|TRBV10-2|-
TGCGCCAGCAGTGAGGCAGGGGCGAACTATGGCTACACCTTC
CASSEAGANYGYTF
>TRBD1|TRBJ2-3|14|TRBV6-5|once
TGTGCCAGCAAGCCGGGACAGGGTCCAGATACGCAGTATTTT
CASKPGQGPDTQYF
>-|TRBJ1-4|14|TRBV2|-
TGTGCCAGCAGTGTAGCTAGTGCGAATGAAAAACTGTTTTTT
CASSVASANEKLFF
>TRBD2|TRBJ2-1|15|TRBV7-7|-
TGTGCCAGCAGCTTAGAACTAGCGGGTGACAATGAGCAGTTCTTC
CASSLELAGDNEQFF
>-|TRBJ2-1|13|TRBV27|-
TGTGCCAGCAGTTTCCCCCAGGGGAGGGAGCAGTTCTTC
CASSFPQGREQFF
>-|TRBJ2-7|15|TRBV6-6|-
TGTGCCACCCTAGGGGGCGGGAGGAGTATCGACGAGCAGTACTTC
CATLGGGRSIDEQYF
>-|TRBJ2-2|14|TRBV6-5|-
TGTGCCAGCAGTTACGACTTGGCACGACGGGAGCTGTTTTTT
CASSYDLARRELFF
>-|TRBJ2-7|11|TRBV28|-
TGTGCCACAAATGGGCATATGGAGCAGTACTTC
CATNGHMEQYF
>-|TRBJ1-2|14|TRBV14|-
TGTGCCAGCAGCCAAGACAGACTAAACTATGGCTACACCTTC
CASSQDRLNYGYTF
>-|TRBJ2-7|11|TRBV28|-
TGTGCCAGCAGTGGCTTGTACGAGCAGTACTTC
CASSGLYEQYF
>-|TRBJ1-2|12|TRBV19|-
TGTGCCAGTAGTGGGCCTATGGGTGGCTACACCTTC
CASSGPMGGYTF
>-|TRBJ1-5|17|TRBV7-3|-
TGTGCCAGCAGCTTTAGGAACACAGGACTTAGCAATCAGCCCCAGCATTTT
CASSFRNTGLSNQPQHF
>-|TRBJ1-6|16|TRBV30|-
TGTGCCTGGAGTGTACGTGGATCCTCCTATAATTCACCCCTCCACTTT
CAWSVRGSSYNSPLHF
>TRBD1|TRBJ1-6|15|TRBV15|-
TGTGCCACCAGCAGACGGACAGGGAATAATTCACCCCTCCACTTT
CATSRRTGNNSPLHF
>TRBD2|TRBJ2-7|17|TRBV7-2|-
TGTGCCAGCAGCTTAGAACGACTAGCGGGAGGGCCCTACGAGCAGTACTTC
CASSLERLAGGPYEQYF
>-|TRBJ1-5|16|TRBV18|-
TGTGCCAGCTCACCAATGGGGGGAGATAGCAATCAGCCCCAGCATTTT
CASSPMGGDSNQPQHF
>-|TRBJ2-5|13|TRBV27|-
TGTGCCAGCAGTTTATGGGGATCAGAGACCCAGTACTTC
CASSLWGSETQYF
>TRBD1|TRBJ1-1|15|TRBV7-2|-
TGTGCCAGCAGCCCACCAAGAGGACAGGGGTCTGAAGCTTTCTTT
CASSPPRGQGSEAFF